This TCR beta chain comes out of a study of molecular identifiers for immune sequencing clone quantification. As previously described, bulk TCR libraries were made using listed TCR primers. TCRdb ran MiXCR on the PCR reads and lists one entry per CDR3 protein. The sample lists approximately 670,000 distinct CDR3 sequences; around 20% were seen once. CDR1 LGHNA and CDR2 YSLEER come from the germline V gene. V was shortened by 0 bases and J by 2 bases, with 8 bases between the two germline ends. The CDR3 is made up of 14 amino acids. Worth noting for this clonotype: A read error is possible here, since a much larger clone lies one base away. The conserved phenylalanine or tryptophan is not found at the CDR3 terminus, so this likely reflects a read error.

V is TRBV4-3 and J is TRBJ2-7; D could derive from TRBD1 or TRBD2 (6 bases each). Sequencing used naive CD8+ T cells from blood, with Jurkat cell RNA spiked in. The subset here: FACS-sorted CD8+CD4-CCR7+CD45RA+ naive T cells. The receptor was derived from a human donor in good health. Some libraries in this study had Jurkat cell RNA spiked in. The CDR3 reads CASSQEGGAYEQYL. DNA for the CDR3: TGCGCCAGCAGCCAAGAGGGGGGCGCCTACGAGCAGTACCTC.